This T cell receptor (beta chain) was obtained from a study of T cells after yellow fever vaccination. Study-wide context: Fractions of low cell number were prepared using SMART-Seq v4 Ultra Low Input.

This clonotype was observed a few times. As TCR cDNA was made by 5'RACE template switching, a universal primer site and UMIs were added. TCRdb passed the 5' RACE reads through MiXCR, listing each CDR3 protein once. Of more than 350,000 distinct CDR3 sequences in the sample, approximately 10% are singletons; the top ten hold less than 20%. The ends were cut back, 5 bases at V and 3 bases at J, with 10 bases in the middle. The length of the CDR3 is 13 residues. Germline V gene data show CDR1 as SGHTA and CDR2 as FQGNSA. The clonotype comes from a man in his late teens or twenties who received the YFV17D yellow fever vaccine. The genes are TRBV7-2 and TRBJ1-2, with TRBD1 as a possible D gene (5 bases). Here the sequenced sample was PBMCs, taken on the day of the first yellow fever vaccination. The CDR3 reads CASSPGRHYGYTF. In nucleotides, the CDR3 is TGTGCCAGCAGCCCGGGACGCCACTATGGCTACACCTTC. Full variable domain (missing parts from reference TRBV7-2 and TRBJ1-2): GAGVSQSPSNKVTEKGKDVELRCDPISGHTALYWYRQSLGQGLEFLIYFQGNSAPDKSGLPSDRFSAERTGGSVSTLTIQRTQQEDSAVYLCASSPGRHYGYTFGSGTRLTVV.